This TCR beta chain was found in a study of shared clonotypes between healthy human individuals. Study at large: The donors, two women and three men, were aged 18 to 49.

CDR3 length: 12 amino acids. CDR1 is SGHNT, CDR2 YYREEE, per germline (reference sequence). The V end was cut by 0 bases, the J end by 6 bases, with 4 bases between. Comments on this clone: At the DNA level, this CDR3 is encoded by other sequences in the same sample as well.

TCRdb's copy holds only in-frame clones and misses some; the assay was immunoSEQ multiplex PCR. The profile shows about 560,000 clones, roughly 79% of them singletons. The clonotype comes from a woman in her 40s in good health. Some clones in this sample may be carry-over from other donors' samples. Sequenced material: PBMCs. The V gene is TRBV5-4, the J gene TRBJ1-5; no clear D gene. CDR3 protein: CASSLVGQPQHF. DNA for the CDR3: TGTGCCAGCAGCTTGGTGGGTCAGCCCCAGCATTTT. The full variable domain, completed using reference TRBV5-4 and TRBJ1-5, is ETGVTQSPTHLIKTRGQQVTLRCSSQSGHNTVSWYQQALGQGPQFIFQYYREEENGRGNFPPRFSGLQFPNYSSELNVNALELDDSALYLCASSLVGQPQHFGDGTRLSIL.